A single sample is the source of the 22 T cell receptor beta chains below, sequenced in a study of cytomegalovirus exposure and HLA in healthy donors. The PCR ran on 60 Vbeta and 13 Jbeta primers. The method was immunoSEQ multiplex PCR; TCRdb's version includes in-frame clones alone and lacks a portion of them. The profile shows about 84,000 clones, 78% of them singletons. Sequenced material: PBMCs. These receptors all stem from a male donor in good health and CMV-seropositive.

The genes are TRBV27 and TRBJ2-7; D is undetermined. CDR1 is MNHEY and CDR2 is SMNVEV in the germline V gene (reference sequence). With 4 bases removed from V and 6 bases from J, the gap between germline ends came to 10 bases. The CDR3 runs 12 residues. The CDR3 DNA reads TGTGCCAGCAGTTCCCGGCGCGGCGAGCAGTACTTC. Translated, it gives CASSSRRGEQYF.

This sequence joins TRBV7-9 and TRBJ2-5, with TRBD1 matching 8 bases. CDR1 SEHNR and CDR2 FQNEAQ come from the germline V gene (reference sequence). The CDR3 consists of 16 residues. V gave up 3 bases and J gave up 3 bases; unmatched junction bases: 9. The CDR3 coding sequence is TGTGCCAGCAGCTTTGGGGGACAGGTTATCAAAGAGACCCAGTACTTC. Protein: CASSFGGQVIKETQYF.

The sample holds a few counts of this clone. The V gene is TRBV6-6, the J gene TRBJ1-1; D ambiguous. The CDR3 runs 14 residues. The V gene lost 4 bases and the J gene lost 0 bases, with 9 bases spanning the gap. Germline V gene data show CDR1 as MNHNY and CDR2 as SVGAGI (reference sequence). CDR3 amino acids: CASSSEVMNTEAFF. CDR3 DNA: TGTGCCAGCAGTTCAGAGGTGATGAACACTGAAGCTTTCTTT.

This clone was counted a few times. The junction shows a germline mismatch at one end, possibly a read error. V is TRBV7-9 and J is TRBJ2-7; possibly TRBD1 for D (6 bases). Germline V gives CDR1 SEHNR, CDR2 FQNEAQ (reference sequence). The CDR3 extends over 13 amino acids. CDR3 in DNA: TGTTCCAGCAGCTCTTCACAGGGTGGAGAGCAGTACTTC. As protein: CSSSSSQGGEQYF.

This sequence joins TRBV10-3 and TRBJ2-1, with 7 positions matching TRBD1. After removal of 3 bases from V and 5 bases from J, the junction contained 7 bases not matched to a gene. CDR3 length: 15 residues. Germline CDR1 and CDR2: ENHRY and SYGVKD. CDR3 coding DNA: TGTGCCATCAGTGACTCGGGACAGAGGAACAATGAGCAGTTCTTC. Protein: CAISDSGQRNNEQFF.

The chain recombines TRBV5-1 with TRBJ2-4, with D tentatively TRBD2 (6 bases). Trimming shortened V by 2 bases and J by 0 bases, and 12 bases separated the two germline ends. In germline, CDR1 is SGHRS, CDR2 YFSETQ. This CDR3 is built from 16 residues. CDR3 bases: TGCGCCAGCAGCTTCGGGCGGGGTGGAGCCAAAAACATTCAGTACTTC. Translation: CASSFGRGGAKNIQYF.

The J gene is TRBJ2-7, the V gene TRBV5-1; 13 nucleotides line up with TRBD2. There are 16 residues in the CDR3. Germline CDR1 and CDR2: SGHRS and YFSETQ. Losses at the gene ends were 2 bases for V and 2 bases for J; bases not matched to a gene: 4. Here the CDR3 DNA reads TGCGCCAGCAGCTTAGGGACTAGCGGGACCGCCTACGAGCAGTACTTC. It codes for CASSLGTSGTAYEQYF. Together with reference TRBV5-1 and TRBJ2-7, the CDR3 gives the full variable domain: KAGVTQTPRYLIKTRGQQVTLSCSPISGHRSVSWYQQTPGQGLQFLFEYFSETQRNKGNFPGRFSGRQFSNSRSEMNVSTLELGDSALYLCASSLGTSGTAYEQYFGPGTRLTVT.

CDR3 protein: CASSLTGTGELFF. The CDR3 coding sequence is TGTGCCAGCAGTCTAACAGGAACCGGGGAGCTGTTTTTT. The V call is TRBV28, the J call TRBJ2-2; D is possibly TRBD1 (5 bases). The CDR3 covers 13 residues. CDR1 is MDHEN and CDR2 is SYDVKM in the germline V gene. V was cut by 5 bases and J by 5 bases, with 9 bases left in between.

J is TRBJ2-3 and V is TRBV7-2; TRBD2 is a possible D gene (7 bases). V was clipped by 5 bases and J by 0 bases, with 18 bases between them. Germline V gene sequence: CDR1 SGHTA, CDR2 FQGNSA. The CDR3 runs 17 residues. CDR3 nucleotide sequence: TGTGCCAGCAGCCCCGGTCCGGGGAGGGGGAGCACAGATACGCAGTATTTT. Protein product: CASSPGPGRGSTDTQYF.

The V call is TRBV6-5, the J call TRBJ2-7; 8 bases agree with TRBD1. Germline-derived CDR1 and CDR2 are MNHEY and SVGAGI. V shed 6 bases, J shed 7 bases, and the junction held 11 bases outside the gene matches. The CDR3 is made up of 14 amino acids. Here the CDR3 reads CASRFGTGLKEQYF. As DNA, the CDR3 is TGTGCCAGCAGATTCGGGACAGGTCTTAAAGAGCAGTACTTC.

In this sample, this clone turned up once. The chain carries TRBV2 and TRBJ2-5; 9 nucleotides line up with TRBD2. V lost 3 bases, J lost 5 bases, and 7 bases stayed unmatched. Germline loops: CDR1 SNHLY, CDR2 FYNNEI. The CDR3 sequence is 15 residues long. The CDR3 protein is CASSDDSGSGETQYF. CDR3 bases: TGTGCCAGCAGTGACGATAGCGGGAGTGGGGAGACCCAGTACTTC.

The chain couples TRBV5-1 to TRBJ1-1; 8 bases align to TRBD1. The CDR3 covers 15 residues. Trimming removed 6 bases from V and 1 base from J; junction bases left unmatched: 8. The germline CDR1 and CDR2 sequences are SGHRS and YFSETQ. CDR3 DNA: TGCGCCAGCAACTTTGGGGACAGGCCGAACACTGAAGCTTTCTTT. Protein product: CASNFGDRPNTEAFF.

V usage is TRBV7-9 and J usage is TRBJ2-1; 9 bases fit TRBD1. The germline V gene encodes CDR1 SEHNR and CDR2 FQNEAQ (reference sequence). The CDR3 extends over 15 amino acids. The junction had 2 bases not matched to a gene; V was cut back by 1 base and J by 4 bases. The CDR3 loop reads CASSLEGQGYNEQFF. CDR3 in DNA: TGTGCCAGCAGCTTAGAGGGACAGGGTTACAATGAGCAGTTCTTC. The full variable domain, completed using reference TRBV7-9 and TRBJ2-1, is DTGVSQNPRHKITKRGQNVTFRCDPISEHNRLYWYRQTLGQGPEFLTYFQNEAQLEKSRLLSDRFSAERPKGSFSTLEIQRTEQGDSAMYLCASSLEGQGYNEQFFGPGTRLTVL.

This chain connects TRBV4-3 to TRBJ1-1, with 9 bases aligning to TRBD1. This CDR3 is built from 15 residues. Trimming at V came to 3 bases and at J to 4 bases, leaving 6 bases not matched to a gene. Per germline, CDR1 LGHNA and CDR2 YSLEER. The CDR3: CASSQTTGGGTEAFF. CDR3 DNA sequence: TGCGCCAGCAGCCAGACGACAGGGGGGGGCACTGAAGCTTTCTTT.

The J gene is TRBJ1-3, the V gene TRBV5-6; D is unresolved. This CDR3 has 14 residues. V was cut by 3 bases and J by 2 bases, with 9 bases left in between. The germline CDR1 and CDR2 sequences are SGHDT and YYEEEE. CDR3 DNA: TGTGCCAGCAGCTGGTACACCGCTGGAAACACCATATATTTT. It translates to CASSWYTAGNTIYF. The whole variable domain, filled in from reference TRBV5-6 and TRBJ1-3, reads DAGVTQSPTHLIKTRGQQVTLRCSPKSGHDTVSWYQQALGQGPQFIFQYYEEEERQRGNFPDRFSGHQFPNYSSELNVNALLLGDSALYLCASSWYTAGNTIYFGEGSWLTVV.

CDR3 sequence: CASSLPTNSYNEQFF. The CDR3 DNA reads as TGTGCCAGCAGCTTGCCTACGAATTCCTACAATGAGCAGTTCTTC. This chain uses TRBV5-6 with TRBJ2-1; D unclear. With 1 base removed from V and 1 base from J, the gap between germline ends came to 9 bases. Per the germline V gene, CDR1 is SGHDT and CDR2 is YYEEEE. This CDR3 has 15 residues.

The chain recombines TRBV7-3 with TRBJ2-3, with 7 bases that match TRBD2. V shed 2 bases and J 0 bases; nucleotides not matched to a gene: 5. The CDR3 consists of 16 residues. Per germline, CDR1 SGHTA and CDR2 FQGTGA. CDR3 region: CASSLGWGGSTDTQYF. CDR3 sequence (DNA): TGTGCCAGCAGCTTAGGGTGGGGGGGTAGCACAGATACGCAGTATTTT.

The CDR3 protein is CAWRGTAKETQYF. In DNA, the CDR3 is TGTGCCTGGAGGGGGACAGCGAAAGAGACCCAGTACTTC. This sequence joins TRBV30 and TRBJ2-5; 7 nucleotides agree with TRBD1. The V segment lost 3 bases and the J segment 3 bases; nucleotides outside the gene matches: 4. Germline V gene data show CDR1 as GTSNPN and CDR2 as SVGIG (reference sequence). The CDR3 has 13 amino acids.

This clone was observed a handful of times. The chain has TRBV28 and TRBJ1-2, with TRBD1 matching over 8 bases. The CDR3 covers 17 residues. Looked up from germline, CDR1 is MDHEN and CDR2 is SYDVKM. V lost 3 bases and J lost 0; bases outside the gene matches: 9. The CDR3 sequence is CASSLTTGGIANYGYTF. The CDR3 bases are TGTGCCAGCAGTTTGACTACAGGGGGGATAGCTAACTATGGCTACACCTTC.

CDR3 DNA: TGTGCCACCAGCAGAGATCGGCTAGTCAGTAACGAGCAGTACTTC. Protein sequence: CATSRDRLVSNEQYF. The chain uses TRBV15 and TRBJ2-7; D unresolved. CDR1 LNHNV and CDR2 YYDKDF come from the germline V gene (reference sequence). Trimming pared 0 bases from V and 5 bases from J, leaving 14 bases between. This CDR3 contains 15 residues.

J is TRBJ2-7 and V is TRBV10-3; 7 positions match TRBD2. From germline, CDR1 is ENHRY and CDR2 SYGVKD. Trimming took 0 bases from V and 3 from J; bases not matched to a gene: 5. The CDR3 length is 15 residues. Here the CDR3 DNA reads TGTGCCATCAGTGAGTCGAGGGCGGGAGACTACGAGCAGTACTTC. Translation: CAISESRAGDYEQYF.

The gene calls are TRBV5-1 and TRBJ1-2, with 8 nucleotides matching TRBD1. The germline gives CDR1 SGHRS, CDR2 YFSETQ. After removal of 3 bases from V and 6 bases from J, the junction contained 7 bases not matched to a gene. The CDR3 extends over 14 amino acids. CDR3 sequence: CASSSSGQGDGYTF. CDR3 sequence (DNA): TGCGCCAGCAGCTCCTCCGGACAGGGTGATGGCTACACCTTC.